The following is a T cell receptor (beta chain) sequence with its context. This receptor's antigen is unknown. Within one base of it there is no much larger clone, and no base qualities were kept. This specimen belongs to a study of blood T cell repertoires in COVID-19 (dated by TCRdb to 2020 to 2022). Notes on the research overall: Collaborator samples came from the United States, Italy and Spain and covered acute and convalescent phases of COVID-19. The material from the prospective study consisted of cDNA or gDNA derived from T cells, B-cell-depleted T cells, or PBMCs. Subjects who had been exposed to COVID-19, were actively infected with it, or had recovered from it provided the deeply sampled blood TCRbeta repertoires that made up the dataset. The repertoires were released in a freely available public database meant as a resource for research on the immune response to SARS-CoV-2. Samples were obtained from the ongoing ImmuneRACE study (first 160 participants) and from approximately 1,200 subjects provided by 6 global collaborators. The sample metadata nearly always contained a de-identified subject ID, COVID-19 status, age in years and sex. Where available, HLA class I and class II types were obtained from metadata supplied by the sample provider rather than from assay-based typing. The paper's findings and limits, for the study overall: The amount of clinical and demographic metadata varied by source and participant and was provided uncurated.

TCRbeta CDR3 regions were amplified from genomic DNA using the immunoSEQ Assay, a bias-controlled multiplex PCR. In the paper's pipeline: Nucleated cell counts per sample were estimated from amplification of reference gene primers within the assay. To quantify the absolute abundance of each unique TCRbeta CDR3 rearrangement, sequence reads were collapsed and filtered. For each sample, productive Simpson clonality was calculated by taking the square root of Simpson's diversity index across productive rearrangements. Not all clones reach the TCRdb copy of this immuneACCESS table, which keeps in-frame sequences only. Checked studies attribute under half of the gap to unresolved V genes and leave the rest unexplained. D and trimming come from the DNA, and the V and J calls and clone size come from that table. This sample gives fewer than 130,000 clones in total; approximately 92% of them show up just once. Less than 40% of the sample is taken by the ten largest.

At the junction V is shortened by 3 bases and J by 4 bases; bases outside the gene matches: 1. From a lookup of the germline V gene, CDR1 and CDR2 are LGHNA and YSLEER. The CDR3 spans 14 residues, from the cysteine through the phenylalanine. The DNA shown is the 42-base CDR3, in frame from base 1. The collaborating institutions used their own protocols to collect whole blood in K2EDTA tubes. For TCRbeta analysis, collaborator samples were shipped as frozen whole blood, as isolated PBMCs, or as DNA extracted from either sample type. The sample comprised peripheral blood. The rearranged segments are TRBV4-3 and TRBJ2-1, with 9 bases matching TRBD1. The receptor was isolated from a woman at least 80 years old with acute or convalescent COVID-19. This receptor has the CDR3 CASSQDRGYNEQFF. In nucleotides, the sequence is TGCGCCAGCAGCCAGGACAGGGGATACAATGAGCAGTTCTTC.